Listed below are T cell receptor beta chains from one sample, sequenced in a study of blood T cell repertoires in COVID-19. Assay: immunoSEQ multiplex PCR; the TCRdb copy retains only in-frame clones and omits some. The sample yields approximately 40,000 clones, about four fifths seen once. Material: peripheral blood. Receptors originate from a woman aged 60 to 75 with acute or convalescent COVID-19. Both conserved end residues are part of each CDR3. The D gene is left open where the match is weak. Size tells how often a clone was seen (once, few, many) or the class of an expanded clone, and some rows leave it out.

size,length,D,J,V,CDR3,DNA
NA,12,TRBD2,TRBJ2-1,TRBV11-2,CASSPREFGQFF,TGTGCCAGCAGCCCGCGGGAGTTCGGGCAGTTCTTC
NA,15,NA,TRBJ2-7,TRBV9,CASSVGGQDTYEQYF,TGTGCCAGCAGCGTAGGGGGACAAGATACCTACGAGCAGTACTTC
NA,13,TRBD1,TRBJ2-1,TRBV10-3,CAIWGQGDNEQFF,TGTGCCATCTGGGGACAGGGCGACAATGAGCAGTTCTTC
once,14,TRBD1,TRBJ1-2,TRBV30,CAWTWTGEVYGYTF,TGTGCCTGGACCTGGACAGGGGAAGTCTATGGCTACACCTTC
NA,14,TRBD2,TRBJ2-1,TRBV2,CASGGGGIGNEQFF,TGTGCCAGCGGCGGCGGGGGGATCGGTAATGAGCAGTTCTTC
few,12,NA,TRBJ2-1,TRBV5-1,CASSLADNEQFF,TGCGCCAGCAGCTTGGCCGACAATGAGCAGTTCTTC
NA,16,TRBD1,TRBJ1-2,TRBV19,CASSTPLGGIGYGYTF,TGTGCCAGTAGTACCCCGCTAGGGGGCATTGGCTATGGCTACACCTTC
NA,13,NA,TRBJ1-1,TRBV19,CASMTGLETEAFF,TGTGCCAGTATGACCGGGTTGGAGACTGAAGCTTTCTTT
NA,15,TRBD1,TRBJ1-1,TRBV9,CASSVDQGAGTEAFF,TGTGCCAGCAGCGTAGATCAGGGGGCCGGCACTGAAGCTTTCTTT
NA,14,NA,TRBJ2-2,TRBV5-1,CASRGDLTQGELFF,TGCGCCAGCCGCGGGGACCTAACGCAGGGGGAGCTGTTTTTT
once,14,TRBD1,TRBJ2-1,TRBV10-1,CASSGQGRENEQFF,TGCGCCAGCAGTGGACAGGGAAGGGAGAATGAGCAGTTCTTC
NA,18,TRBD1,TRBJ1-1,TRBV6-1,CASSEALGTGRVNTEAFF,TGTGCCAGCAGTGAAGCGCTAGGGACAGGGAGGGTGAACACTGAAGCTTTCTTT
NA,13,NA,TRBJ1-2,TRBV14,CASSQDMYYGYTF,TGTGCCAGCAGCCAAGATATGTACTATGGCTACACCTTC
NA,17,NA,TRBJ2-1,TRBV28,CASSPGNRASSYNEQFF,TGTGCCAGCAGTCCCGGTAACAGGGCCTCCTCCTACAATGAGCAGTTCTTC
NA,16,NA,TRBJ1-1,TRBV2,CASNRGRGAQRTEAFF,TGTGCCTCGAACCGCGGCAGGGGTGCCCAGAGGACTGAAGCTTTCTTT
NA,13,NA,TRBJ1-1,TRBV19,CASSITWQVEAFF,TGTGCCAGTAGTATAACGTGGCAGGTTGAAGCTTTCTTT
NA,16,NA,TRBJ1-1,TRBV2,CASSEPIGLANTEAFF,TGTGCCAGCAGTGAACCCATCGGGTTAGCGAACACTGAAGCTTTCTTT
NA,13,TRBD1,TRBJ2-3,TRBV27,CASRRTGTGTQYF,TGTGCCAGCAGGCGGACAGGGACAGGAACGCAGTATTTT
NA,15,TRBD2,TRBJ2-2,TRBV7-9,CASSLGTSGTGELFF,TGTGCCAGCAGCTTAGGGACTAGCGGCACCGGGGAGCTGTTTTTT
NA,13,NA,TRBJ1-1,TRBV7-2,CASSSDRDGRTFF,TGTGCCAGCAGCTCAGACAGAGATGGAAGGACTTTCTTT
NA,17,NA,TRBJ2-3,TRBV25-1,CASSGLLRVDSTDTQYF,TGTGCCAGCAGTGGGTTACTCCGGGTTGACTCCACAGATACGCAGTATTTT
NA,12,TRBD1,TRBJ1-3,TRBV10-3,CAILQGEDTIYF,TGTGCCATCCTGCAGGGGGAGGACACCATATATTTT
NA,14,TRBD2,TRBJ2-7,TRBV5-1,CASSFSGRGDEQYF,TGCGCCAGCAGCTTTAGCGGGAGGGGAGACGAGCAGTACTTC
NA,13,NA,TRBJ1-1,TRBV29-1,CSVGRGAGTEAFF,TGCAGCGTTGGACGGGGGGCGGGGACTGAAGCTTTCTTT
NA,14,NA,TRBJ2-3,TRBV7-2,CASSSGPRTDTQYF,TGTGCCAGCAGCAGCGGGCCCCGCACAGATACGCAGTATTTT
NA,15,NA,TRBJ1-3,TRBV7-9,CASTRTGIKGNTIYF,TGTGCCAGCACCCGCACCGGGATAAAAGGAAACACCATATATTTT